Shown below are 32 T cell receptor beta chains from a single sample sequenced in a study of blood T cell repertoires in COVID-19. TCRdb keeps only in-frame clones here, not all; method: immunoSEQ multiplex PCR. The repertoire has about 200,000 clones, 86% of them found once; the top ten carry approximately 4%. The sequenced material came from PBMCs or T cells enriched from blood (not recorded which). The source of these receptors is a woman under 40 who had been exposed to COVID-19.

The chain recombines TRBV2 with TRBJ1-2, with D perhaps TRBD1 (6 bases). V lost 4 bases, J lost 4 bases, and 10 bases lay in between. The CDR3 runs to 13 residues. The germline V gene has CDR1 SNHLY and CDR2 FYNNEI. CDR3: CASSAWTVYGYTF. The CDR3 DNA reads as TGTGCCAGCAGTGCTTGGACAGTCTATGGCTACACCTTC. The full variable domain, completed using reference TRBV2 and TRBJ1-2, is EPEVTQTPSHQVTQMGQEVILRCVPISNHLYFYWYRQILGQKVEFLVSFYNNEISEKSEIFDDQFSVERPDGSNFTLKIRSTKLEDSAMYFCASSAWTVYGYTFGSGTRLTVV.

This clone was detected only a few times. The chain joins TRBV6-5 to TRBJ1-1, with D perhaps matching TRBD1 (6 bases). The CDR3 has 12 residues. V was clipped by 2 bases and J by 10 bases, with 11 bases between them. In germline, CDR1 is MNHEY, CDR2 SVGAGI. The CDR3 region has the DNA TGTGCCAGCAGTTACCAGGACAGACCAGCTTTCTTT. Its protein is CASSYQDRPAFF.

This chain uses TRBV30 with TRBJ1-6; D remains unclear. Germline V CDR1 and CDR2: GTSNPN, SVGIG (reference sequence). The CDR3 is 13 residues long. Trimming removed 3 bases at V and 6 bases at J, with 9 bases between. In DNA form, the CDR3 reads TGTGCCTGGAGAATGGGGAGTAATTCACCCCTCCACTTT. This codes for CAWRMGSNSPLHF. The full variable domain, in which reference TRBV30 and TRBJ1-6 provide the parts outside the CDR3, is SQTIHQWPATLVQPVGSPLSLECTVEGTSNPNLYWYRQAAGRGLQLLFYSVGIGQISSEVPQNLSASRPQDRQFILSSKKLLLSDSGFYLCAWRMGSNSPLHFGNGTRLTVT.

The chain couples TRBV10-1 to TRBJ2-2; 13 bases map to TRBD2. This CDR3 region has 19 residues. Per germline, CDR1 WNHNN and CDR2 SYGVQD (reference sequence). Germline trimming cut 6 bases from V and 0 bases from J; bases unmatched to any gene: 10. CDR3 coding DNA: TGCGCCAGCAGCCCCACCCGGACTAGCGGGGGTACGAACACCGGGGAGCTGTTTTTT. Its translation is CASSPTRTSGGTNTGELFF.

The gene calls are TRBV19 and TRBJ1-2; the match to TRBD1 covers 7 bases. Germline assignment: CDR1 LNHDA and CDR2 SQIVND (reference sequence). V lost 7 bases, J lost 2 bases, and 4 bases stayed unmatched. CDR3 length: 13 residues. The CDR3 region has the DNA TGTGCCAGTACCGAACAGGGGAACTATGGCTACACCTTC. It yields the protein CASTEQGNYGYTF. Looking up the rest from reference TRBV19 and TRBJ1-2 gives the full variable domain: DGGITQSPKYLFRKEGQNVTLSCEQNLNHDAMYWYRQDPGQGLRLIYYSQIVNDFQKGDIAEGYSVSREKKESFPLTVTSAQKNPTAFYLCASTEQGNYGYTFGSGTRLTVV.

The rearrangement uses TRBV7-9 and TRBJ1-5, with unresolved D. The CDR3 is 13 amino acids. The germline V gene has CDR1 SEHNR and CDR2 FQNEAQ (reference sequence). The V gene lost 5 bases and the J gene lost 0 bases, with 5 bases spanning the gap. The CDR3 DNA is TGTGCCAGCAGCCCCTATAGCAATCAGCCCCAGCATTTT. Amino acids: CASSPYSNQPQHF.

V and J are TRBV5-6 and TRBJ1-2, with 9 bases identical to TRBD1. Unmatched junction bases numbered 3, after V lost 2 bases and J lost 4 bases. CDR1 SGHDT and CDR2 YYEEEE come from the germline V gene. This CDR3 is 14 amino acids long. The DNA for the CDR3 is TGTGCCAGCAGCTTAAGGGACAGGGTCTATGGCTACACCTTC. Residues: CASSLRDRVYGYTF.

V gene TRBV27 combines with J gene TRBJ2-7, with a weak D call TRBD1 (5 bases). The germline V and J ends were trimmed by 2 bases and 0 bases, with 11 bases remaining between them. This CDR3 spans 15 amino acids. Germline-derived CDR1 and CDR2 are MNHEY and SMNVEV (reference sequence). The CDR3 reads CASSLKGPSSYEQYF. CDR3 in DNA: TGTGCCAGCAGTTTAAAGGGGCCCAGCTCCTACGAGCAGTACTTC.

The chain joins TRBV9 to TRBJ2-3, with D possibly TRBD1 on 6 matching bases. V shed 5 bases and J shed 9 bases, with 10 bases lying between them. This CDR3 is built from 11 residues. Per germline, CDR1 SGDLS and CDR2 YYNGEE. This CDR3 is CASSSGVTQYF. The CDR3 DNA sequence: TGTGCCAGCAGTTCAGGGGTGACGCAGTATTTT.

This chain connects TRBV19 to TRBJ2-7; TRBD1 agrees at 7 bases. V lost 4 bases and J lost 4; bases outside the gene matches: 4. The CDR3 totals 13 residues. Per germline, CDR1 LNHDA and CDR2 SQIVND (reference sequence). The CDR3 reads CASSNRQGYEQYF. For the CDR3, the DNA is TGTGCCAGTAGTAACCGACAGGGATACGAGCAGTACTTC.

V gene TRBV12-5 combines with J gene TRBJ1-6; perhaps TRBD1 as D (5 bases). Germline values: CDR1 LGHNT, CDR2 FRNRAP. The CDR3 covers 15 residues. V lost 5 bases, J lost 7 bases, and 15 bases lay in between. The CDR3, as DNA: TGTGCTAGTGGTCAGGGTTTAGCTTCCAATTCACCCCTCCACTTT. This codes for CASGQGLASNSPLHF. The full variable domain, completed using reference TRBV12-5 and TRBJ1-6, is DARVTQTPRHKVTEMGQEVTMRCQPILGHNTVFWYRQTMMQGLELLAYFRNRAPLDDSGMPKDRFSAEMPDATLATLKIQPSEPRDSAVYFCASGQGLASNSPLHFGNGTRLTVT.

This clone was seen a single time. The CDR3 DNA reads as TGTGCCAGCAGTGAAGAAGGGGGGGGATACGAGCAGTACTTC. Its protein is CASSEEGGGYEQYF. This chain uses TRBV6-1 with TRBJ2-7; D perhaps matches TRBD2 (7 bases). CDR3 length equals 14 residues. The V end lost 1 base, the J end lost 4 bases, and 11 bases lay between the germline ends. Germline values: CDR1 MNHNS, CDR2 SASEGT.

The genes are TRBV9 and TRBJ1-1; 8 nucleotides agree with TRBD1. Germline CDR1 reads SGDLS; CDR2 reads YYNGEE. Trimming removed 4 bases from V and 4 bases from J; junction bases left unmatched: 6. The CDR3 is 14 amino acids. CDR3 sequence reads: CASSSAGGATEAFF. CDR3 in DNA: TGTGCCAGCAGCTCCGCAGGGGGCGCCACTGAAGCTTTCTTT.

CDR3 protein: CASWDSTTEAFF. The CDR3 nucleotides are TGTGCCAGCTGGGACAGTACCACTGAAGCTTTCTTT. V is TRBV2 and J is TRBJ1-1; 7 bases fit TRBD1. The V gene end was trimmed by 8 bases and the J gene end by 4 bases; junction bases not matched to a gene: 4. The CDR3 is made up of 12 amino acids. Germline V gene sequence: CDR1 SNHLY, CDR2 FYNNEI.

This clone was picked up a small number of times. The chain couples TRBV30 to TRBJ2-2; tentatively, D is TRBD1 (6 bases). CDR3 length: 15 amino acids. The V end lost 5 bases, the J end lost 4 bases, and 17 bases lay between the germline ends. Germline CDR1 and CDR2: GTSNPN and SVGIG (reference sequence). The CDR3, as DNA: TGTGCCTGGGCCCCCCCCGGGACATTCACCGGGGAGCTGTTTTTT. Amino acid sequence: CAWAPPGTFTGELFF.

This clone was found many times. The rearrangement links TRBV19 to TRBJ1-1, with 7 bases aligning to TRBD1. V shed 3 bases and J 7 bases; nucleotides not matched to a gene: 17. The CDR3 has 17 amino acids. Germline V gene lookup returns CDR1 LNHDA and CDR2 SQIVND (reference sequence). The CDR3 sequence is CASSILGSGLSGGEAFF. In DNA, the CDR3 is TGTGCCAGTAGTATCCTGGGATCGGGGCTATCAGGGGGTGAAGCTTTCTTT.

The chain recombines TRBV7-9 with TRBJ1-2; the match to TRBD1 covers 7 bases. The germline gives CDR1 SEHNR, CDR2 FQNEAQ (reference sequence). V lost 0 bases to trimming and J lost 7 bases; unmatched junction nucleotides: 8. The CDR3 is made up of 15 amino acids. CDR3 loop: CASSLALAGGTGYTF. CDR3 bases: TGTGCCAGCAGCTTAGCGCTAGCAGGGGGTACTGGCTACACCTTC.

The genes are TRBV24-1 and TRBJ1-1; 10 nucleotides align to TRBD1. CDR3 length: 13 amino acids. The trim removed 3 bases at V and 6 bases at J, leaving 0 bases unmatched. Germline V gives CDR1 KGHDR, CDR2 SFDVKD. The CDR3 DNA reads TGTGCCACCAGTGATGGACAGGGGGCTGAAGCTTTCTTT. It translates to CATSDGQGAEAFF.

The genes are TRBV12-3 or TRBV12-4 and TRBJ2-7; TRBD1 aligns across 7 bases. The CDR3 spans 12 residues. J lost 4 bases, V lost 9 bases, and 6 bases had no gene match. CDR3 region: CASKQGWYEQYF. The DNA for the CDR3 is TGTGCCAGTAAACAGGGGTGGTACGAGCAGTACTTC.

This chain uses TRBV5-1 with TRBJ2-4, with D possibly being TRBD2 (7 bases). V was clipped by 5 bases and J by 5 bases, with 11 bases between them. CDR3 size: 13 residues. Looked up from germline, CDR1 is SGHRS and CDR2 is YFSETQ. The CDR3 protein is CASRRGGQNIQYF. The CDR3 bases are TGCGCCAGCAGAAGGGGGGGACAAAACATTCAGTACTTC.

This rearrangement joins TRBV10-3 to TRBJ2-7; 8 bases match TRBD1. The CDR3 sequence is 13 residues long. Germline V gives CDR1 ENHRY, CDR2 SYGVKD. Trimming took 6 bases from V and 3 from J; bases not matched to a gene: 4. CDR3 DNA sequence: TGTGCCATCAGAACCGGGACAGGCTACGAGCAGTACTTC. This codes for CAIRTGTGYEQYF.

This clone is a singleton in its sample. The chain recombines TRBV5-6 with TRBJ1-1; 7 positions agree with TRBD1. This CDR3 is 15 amino acids long. The V segment lost 4 bases and the J segment 4 bases; nucleotides outside the gene matches: 10. Germline CDR1 SGHDT, CDR2 YYEEEE. This chain's CDR3 is CASSQGDTRATEAFF. CDR3 DNA sequence: TGTGCCAGCAGCCAGGGGGACACCCGGGCCACTGAAGCTTTCTTT.

The rearrangement joins TRBV24-1 to TRBJ1-5, with 8 bases that match TRBD1. CDR3 size: 14 residues. The germline V gene has CDR1 KGHDR and CDR2 SFDVKD. With 4 bases clipped from V and 7 bases from J, the junction kept 5 bases outside the gene matches. In DNA, the CDR3 is TGTGCCACCAGTGAAAACAGGGGGTACCAGCCCCAGCATTTT. It is translated as CATSENRGYQPQHF.

The chain joins TRBV7-2 to TRBJ2-7, with 8 bases that match TRBD2. Germline trimming cut 4 bases from V and 5 bases from J; bases unmatched to any gene: 7. This CDR3 has 14 residues. Germline CDR1 reads SGHTA; CDR2 reads FQGNSA. Written as DNA, the CDR3 is TGTGCCAGCAGCTCCCGCGGGGGGAGGGACGAGCAGTACTTC. Its translation is CASSSRGGRDEQYF.

The J gene is TRBJ2-2, the V gene TRBV10-3, with 9 bases lining up with TRBD1. V gave up 4 bases and J gave up 2 bases; unmatched junction bases: 2. Looked up from germline, CDR1 is ENHRY and CDR2 is SYGVKD. The CDR3 runs 15 residues. Written as DNA, the CDR3 is TGTGCCATCAGTGGGGGACAGGGAAACACCGGGGAGCTGTTTTTT. Protein product: CAISGGQGNTGELFF.

This chain joins TRBV9 and TRBJ1-3; perhaps TRBD1 as D (5 bases). Germline lookup yields CDR1 SGDLS and CDR2 YYNGEE. The length of the CDR3 is 14 residues. Trimming removed 1 base at V and 4 bases at J, with 9 bases between. CDR3 DNA: TGTGCCAGCAGCGTATCATACAGGGGAAACACCATATATTTT. It translates to CASSVSYRGNTIYF.

The V and J genes are TRBV18 and TRBJ1-5; D is unclear. The CDR3 runs 13 residues. Trimming left V 2 bases short and J 4 bases short, with 6 bases between. In germline, CDR1 is KGHSH, CDR2 LQKENI. The DNA for the CDR3 is TGTGCCAGCTCACCATCGCAGAATCAGCCCCAGCATTTT. Protein sequence: CASSPSQNQPQHF.

J is TRBJ1-1 and V is TRBV2; 9 bases are shared with TRBD1. Looked up from germline, CDR1 is SNHLY and CDR2 is FYNNEI. Trimming cost V 10 bases and J 10 bases; bases outside gene matches: 13. This CDR3 is 13 amino acids long. DNA for the CDR3: TGTGCCACAAGGGGGACAGGGCCGGAAGGAGCTTTCTTT. It translates to CATRGTGPEGAFF.

The J gene is TRBJ1-2, the V gene TRBV12-3 or TRBV12-4; a possible D gene is TRBD1 (5 bases). The CDR3 length is 12 residues. Trimming removed 8 bases from V and 7 bases from J, with 14 bases in between. The CDR3 is CASCQGRGGYTF. The CDR3 coding sequence is TGTGCCAGCTGTCAAGGGAGGGGTGGCTACACCTTC.

The chain combines TRBV3-1 (or the pseudogene TRBV3-2) with TRBJ1-2; D is uncertain. Trimming removed 2 bases at V and 7 bases at J, with 11 bases between. Germline-derived CDR1 and CDR2 are LGHDT and YNNKEL (reference sequence). The length of the CDR3 is 13 residues. CDR3 amino acids: CASSQPEGLGYTF. The CDR3, as DNA: TGTGCCAGCAGCCAACCGGAGGGTCTTGGCTACACCTTC.

J is TRBJ1-1 and V is TRBV3-1 (or the pseudogene TRBV3-2); no clear D. This CDR3 is 13 amino acids long. Germline CDR1 is LGHDT and CDR2 is YNNKEL (reference sequence). Trimming shortened V by 1 base and J by 6 bases, and 9 bases separated the two germline ends. In nucleotides, the CDR3 is TGTGCCAGCAGCCAAGTCCAGGATTCTGAAGCTTTCTTT. It is translated as CASSQVQDSEAFF.

The chain joins TRBV4-1 to TRBJ2-2; D is ambiguous. Trimming pared 5 bases from V and 1 base from J, leaving 8 bases between. This CDR3 is built from 14 residues. CDR1 is MGHRA and CDR2 is YSYEKL in the germline V gene. CDR3 nucleotide sequence: TGCGCCAGCAGCGTGGCGGAGAACACCGGGGAGCTGTTTTTT. Its protein product is CASSVAENTGELFF.